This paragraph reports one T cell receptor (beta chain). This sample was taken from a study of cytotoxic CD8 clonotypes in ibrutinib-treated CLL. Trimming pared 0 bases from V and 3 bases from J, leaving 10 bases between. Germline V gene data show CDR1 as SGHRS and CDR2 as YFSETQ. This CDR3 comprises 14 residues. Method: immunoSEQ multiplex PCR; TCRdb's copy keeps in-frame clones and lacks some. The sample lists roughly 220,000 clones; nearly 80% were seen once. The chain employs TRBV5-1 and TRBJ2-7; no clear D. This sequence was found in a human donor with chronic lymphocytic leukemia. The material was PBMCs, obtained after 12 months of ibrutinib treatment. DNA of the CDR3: TGCGCCAGCAGCTTGGTCCCCGCAAACTACGAGCAGTACTTC. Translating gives CASSLVPANYEQYF.